This TCR beta chain was observed in a study of blood T cell repertoires in COVID-19. Study as a whole: COVID-19 samples, acute and convalescent, were from the United States, Italy and Spain.

Generated by immunoSEQ multiplex PCR, the TCRdb table keeps only in-frame clones and is missing some. The table lists around 170,000 clones, 89% of them singletons, with 1.5% to 2% in the top ten. V was trimmed by 0 bases and J by 3 bases, leaving 6 bases between them. The CDR3 runs to 13 residues. Germline V gene lookup returns CDR1 SGHRS and CDR2 YFSETQ. Sequenced: peripheral blood. This TCR was sampled from a young man who had recovered from COVID-19. The genes are TRBV5-1 and TRBJ2-5, with D perhaps matching TRBD2 (5 bases). The CDR3: CASSLGGEETQYF. The CDR3 DNA sequence: TGCGCCAGCAGCTTGGGGGGAGAAGAGACCCAGTACTTC. Full variable domain (missing parts from reference TRBV5-1 and TRBJ2-5): KAGVTQTPRYLIKTRGQQVTLSCSPISGHRSVSWYQQTPGQGLQFLFEYFSETQRNKGNFPGRFSGRQFSNSRSEMNVSTLELGDSALYLCASSLGGEETQYFGPGTRLLVL.